This T cell receptor beta chain was sequenced during a study of control samples from healthy donors and cancer patients. Generated by immunoSEQ multiplex PCR, the TCRdb table keeps only in-frame clones and is missing some. The sample has 100,000 to 150,000 clones; around 92% are singletons. The V end was cut by 0 bases, the J end by 3 bases, with 12 bases between. The germline CDR1 and CDR2 sequences are SNHLY and FYNNEI. The CDR3 extends over 16 amino acids. The chain uses TRBV2 and TRBJ2-1; D remains unclear. This TCR came from a man aged 50-60 years with head and neck cancer. Sequenced: PBMCs. The CDR3 DNA reads TGTGCCAGCAGTGAAGCGCTAGACGGAAACTACAATGAGCAGTTCTTC. This gives the protein CASSEALDGNYNEQFF.